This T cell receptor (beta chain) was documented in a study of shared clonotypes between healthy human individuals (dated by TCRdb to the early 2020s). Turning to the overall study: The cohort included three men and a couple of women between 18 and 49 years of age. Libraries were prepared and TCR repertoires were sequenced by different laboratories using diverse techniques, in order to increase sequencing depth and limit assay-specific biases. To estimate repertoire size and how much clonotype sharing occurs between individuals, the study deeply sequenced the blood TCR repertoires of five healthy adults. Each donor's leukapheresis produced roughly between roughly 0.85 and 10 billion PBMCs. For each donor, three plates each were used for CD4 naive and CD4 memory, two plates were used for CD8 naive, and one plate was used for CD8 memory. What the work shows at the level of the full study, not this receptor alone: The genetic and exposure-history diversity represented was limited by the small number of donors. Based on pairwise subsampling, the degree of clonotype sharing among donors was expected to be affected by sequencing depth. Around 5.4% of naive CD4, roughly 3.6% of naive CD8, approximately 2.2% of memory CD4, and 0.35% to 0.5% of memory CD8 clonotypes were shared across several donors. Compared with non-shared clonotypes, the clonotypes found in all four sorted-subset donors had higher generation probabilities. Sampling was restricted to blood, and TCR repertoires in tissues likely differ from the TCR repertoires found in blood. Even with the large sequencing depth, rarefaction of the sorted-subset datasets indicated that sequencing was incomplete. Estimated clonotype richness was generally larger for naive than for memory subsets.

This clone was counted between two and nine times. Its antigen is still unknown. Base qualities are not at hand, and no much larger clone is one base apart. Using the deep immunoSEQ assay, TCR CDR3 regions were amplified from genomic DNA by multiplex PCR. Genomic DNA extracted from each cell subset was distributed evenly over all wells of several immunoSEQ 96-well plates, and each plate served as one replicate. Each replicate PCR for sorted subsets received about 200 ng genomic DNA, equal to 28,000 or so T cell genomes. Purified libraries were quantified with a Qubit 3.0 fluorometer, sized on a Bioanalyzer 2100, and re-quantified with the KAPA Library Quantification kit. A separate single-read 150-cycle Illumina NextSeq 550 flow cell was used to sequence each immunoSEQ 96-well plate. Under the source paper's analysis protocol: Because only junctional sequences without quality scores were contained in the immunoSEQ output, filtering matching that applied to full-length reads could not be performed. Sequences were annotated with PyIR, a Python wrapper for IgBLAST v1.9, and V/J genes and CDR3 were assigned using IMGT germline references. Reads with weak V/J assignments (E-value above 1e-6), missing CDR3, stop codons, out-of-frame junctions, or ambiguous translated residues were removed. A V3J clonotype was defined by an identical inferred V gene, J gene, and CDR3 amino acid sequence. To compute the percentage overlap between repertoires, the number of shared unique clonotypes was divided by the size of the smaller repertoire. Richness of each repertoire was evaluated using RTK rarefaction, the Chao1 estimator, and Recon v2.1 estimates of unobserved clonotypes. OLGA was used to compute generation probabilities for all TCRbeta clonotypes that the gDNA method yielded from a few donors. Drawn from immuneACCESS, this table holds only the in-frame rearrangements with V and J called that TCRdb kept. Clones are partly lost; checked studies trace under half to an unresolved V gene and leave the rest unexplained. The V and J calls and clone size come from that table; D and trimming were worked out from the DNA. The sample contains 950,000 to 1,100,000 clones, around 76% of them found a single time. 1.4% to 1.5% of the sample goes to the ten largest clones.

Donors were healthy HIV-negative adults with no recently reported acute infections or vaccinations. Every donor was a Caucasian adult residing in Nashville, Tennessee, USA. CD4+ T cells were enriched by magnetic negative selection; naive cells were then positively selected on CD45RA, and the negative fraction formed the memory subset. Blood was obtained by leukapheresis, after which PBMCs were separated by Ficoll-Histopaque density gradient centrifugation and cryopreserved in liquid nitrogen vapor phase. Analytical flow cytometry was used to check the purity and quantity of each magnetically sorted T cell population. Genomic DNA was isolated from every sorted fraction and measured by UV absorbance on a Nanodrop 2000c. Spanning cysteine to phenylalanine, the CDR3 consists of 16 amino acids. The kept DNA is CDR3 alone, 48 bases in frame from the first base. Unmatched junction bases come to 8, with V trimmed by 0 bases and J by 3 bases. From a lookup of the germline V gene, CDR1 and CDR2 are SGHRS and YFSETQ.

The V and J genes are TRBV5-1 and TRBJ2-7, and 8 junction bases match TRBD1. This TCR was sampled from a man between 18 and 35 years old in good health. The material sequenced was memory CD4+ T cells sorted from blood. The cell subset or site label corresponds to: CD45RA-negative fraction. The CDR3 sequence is CASSLEVVDRDYEQYF. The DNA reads TGCGCCAGCAGCTTGGAAGTAGTGGACAGGGACTACGAGCAGTACTTC.